This T cell receptor beta chain was identified during a study of T cell repertoires in cytomegalovirus infection. This CDR3 is built from 13 residues. Trimming took 5 bases from V and 2 from J, leaving 10 bases between them. Germline V gives CDR1 MDHEN, CDR2 SYDVKM. TCRdb re-derived calls from the reads in MiXCR, one entry per CDR3 protein. The sample shows some 320,000 distinct CDR3 sequences, 8% to 10% of them seen only once. Sequences were obtained from PBMCs. The genes are TRBV28 and TRBJ2-7; D call uncertain. This sequence originates from a human donor in good health (CMV status not recorded). Some clones in this sample may be carry-over from other donors' samples. In DNA, the CDR3 is TGTGCCAGCAGTCTTCAGGAGCCCTACGAGCAGTACTTC. Amino acids: CASSLQEPYEQYF.